These 18 T cell receptor beta chains originate from one sample sequenced in a study of response to subunit inactivated influenza vaccine. TCRdb re-called the RT-PCR reads with MiXCR, one entry per CDR3 protein. Altogether about 540,000 distinct CDR3 sequences are present, less than 15% being singletons, with the ten largest covering over 8.5%. The sequences come from PBMCs from blood, collected 12 days after vaccination. The receptor source for this set is a man aged 45 to 65 who received an inactivated influenza vaccine.

This clonotype has only a few counts. This chain joins TRBV19 and TRBJ2-2; D is unclear. V lost 3 bases and J lost 5, with 10 bases in between. CDR3 length: 14 residues. Per germline, CDR1 LNHDA and CDR2 SQIVND (reference sequence). The CDR3 coding sequence is TGTGCCAGTAGTATCCCCGACGGAACCGGGGAGCTGTTTTTT. Translating gives CASSIPDGTGELFF.

The CDR3 protein is CASSLSSGRLNEQFF. CDR3 DNA sequence: TGTGCCAGCAGTTTATCTAGCGGGAGGTTAAATGAGCAGTTCTTC. This sequence joins TRBV12-3 or TRBV12-4 and TRBJ2-1; 11 bases agree with TRBD2. With 2 bases clipped from V and 7 bases from J, the junction kept 4 bases outside the gene matches. The CDR3 extends over 15 amino acids.

The V and J genes are TRBV7-9 and TRBJ2-1; possible D gene TRBD1, 5 bases. This CDR3 comprises 12 residues. CDR1 is SEHNR, CDR2 FQNEAQ, per germline (reference sequence). Trimming cost V 0 bases and J 15 bases, with 12 bases left between them. CDR3 sequence: CASSLAEGEGFF. In nucleotides, the CDR3 is TGTGCCAGCAGCTTAGCAGAAGGGGAAGGGTTCTTC.

The chain links TRBV24-1 to TRBJ2-3; D ambiguous. Trimming stripped 9 bases from V and 4 bases from J, with 10 bases between. The CDR3 has 12 residues. Per germline, CDR1 KGHDR and CDR2 SFDVKD. The DNA for the CDR3 is TGTGCCACCGCCGCTGGGTCAGATACGCAGTATTTT. Translation: CATAAGSDTQYF.

The CDR3 region has the DNA TGTGCCAGCAGCCGAAGCTCCGGGACTAGCGGCTTTGAGACCCAGTACTTC. Its translation: CASSRSSGTSGFETQYF. This sequence joins TRBV14 and TRBJ2-5, with 11 positions matching TRBD2. Germline V lookup: CDR1 SGHDN, CDR2 FVKESK. Trimming removed 4 bases from V and 5 bases from J; junction bases left unmatched: 12. The CDR3 covers 17 residues. Together with reference TRBV14 and TRBJ2-5, the CDR3 gives the full variable domain: EAGVTQFPSHSVIEKGQTVTLRCDPISGHDNLYWYRRVMGKEIKFLLHFVKESKQDESGMPNNRFLAERTGGTYSTLKVQPAELEDSGVYFCASSRSSGTSGFETQYFGPGTRLLVL.

There are a few counts of this clonotype. This sequence joins TRBV20-1 and TRBJ2-7; 13 bases map to TRBD2. CDR3 length equals 15 residues. CDR1 is DFQATT and CDR2 is SNEGSKA in the germline V gene (reference sequence). V was pared by 5 bases and J by 7 bases, with 11 bases of the junction left unmatched. The CDR3 spells CSAGPGLAGLGEQYF. CDR3 nucleotides: TGCAGTGCTGGACCGGGACTAGCGGGACTAGGGGAGCAGTACTTC.

This clonotype was picked up many times. This chain uses TRBV10-3 with TRBJ2-5; D is possibly TRBD1 (5 bases). This CDR3 comprises 14 residues. With 5 bases removed from V and 2 bases from J, the gap between germline ends came to 12 bases. Germline CDR1 and CDR2: ENHRY and SYGVKD. The CDR3 loop reads CAISTGERQETQYF. The CDR3 DNA reads TGTGCCATCAGTACAGGAGAACGACAAGAGACCCAGTACTTC.

The sample holds many counts of this clonotype. CDR3: CASSLVSGSIDEQFF. The CDR3 nucleotides are TGTGCCAGCAGCTTAGTTAGCGGGAGTATCGATGAGCAGTTCTTC. The chain links TRBV11-2 to TRBJ2-1; TRBD2 agrees at 9 bases. The CDR3 consists of 15 residues. V was pared by 1 base and J by 8 bases, with 6 bases of the junction left unmatched. Germline CDR1 reads SGHAT; CDR2 reads FQNNGV.

The chain is built from TRBV7-9 and TRBJ1-1; the D gene is possibly TRBD1 (6 bases). CDR3 length: 15 amino acids. Germline V gene data show CDR1 as SEHNR and CDR2 as FQNEAQ (reference sequence). The V and J ends lost 1 base and 1 base respectively, with 10 bases between them. CDR3 sequence: CASSLGGGENTEAFF. CDR3 in DNA: TGTGCCAGCAGCTTAGGAGGGGGGGAGAACACTGAAGCTTTCTTT.

The CDR3 loop is CASSLYRGNTGELFF. The CDR3 DNA sequence: TGCGCCAGCAGCCTCTATCGGGGGAACACCGGGGAGCTGTTTTTT. The chain recombines TRBV4-1 with TRBJ2-2; tentative D call: TRBD2 (5 bases). Germline lookup yields CDR1 MGHRA and CDR2 YSYEKL. V lost 4 bases and J lost 1, with 10 bases in between. This CDR3 contains 15 residues.

This clonotype has just a few counts. J is TRBJ2-7 and V is TRBV7-2; 9 nucleotides line up with TRBD1. After removal of 5 bases from V and 9 bases from J, the junction contained 14 bases not matched to a gene. The length of the CDR3 is 15 residues. Germline CDR1 reads SGHTA; CDR2 reads FQGNSA. In nucleotides, the CDR3 is TGTGCCAGCAGCGCCCCGGGACAGGGTCGTAGAGGGCAGTACTTC. This codes for CASSAPGQGRRGQYF.

This clonotype was counted only a few times. V gene TRBV5-1 combines with J gene TRBJ2-2, with D possibly being TRBD1 (5 bases). Trimming removed 7 bases at V and 3 bases at J, with 16 bases between. Germline V CDR1 and CDR2: SGHRS, YFSETQ. The CDR3 runs to 15 residues. CDR3 sequence: CASGPVAGHTGELFF. The CDR3 nucleotides are TGCGCCAGCGGCCCGGTGGCAGGGCACACCGGGGAGCTGTTTTTT.

This clonotype was found a few times. DNA of the CDR3: TGTGCCAGCAGCCGGAACTCGGCCGTCAGCTCCTACAATGAGCAGTTCTTC. It is translated as CASSRNSAVSSYNEQFF. The gene calls are TRBV12-3 or TRBV12-4 and TRBJ2-1; D is unclear. V was cut by 6 bases and J by 0 bases, with 18 bases left in between. The CDR3 totals 17 residues.

A few counts support this clonotype. This chain connects TRBV15 to TRBJ2-1; D is unresolved. The germline V gene encodes CDR1 LNHNV and CDR2 YYDKDF (reference sequence). This CDR3 is built from 14 residues. V lost 2 bases and J 10 bases, leaving 15 bases between the germline ends. In nucleotides, the CDR3 is TGTGCCACCAGCAGAAGAACGCCACGGGTCGAGCAGTTCTTC. Its translation is CATSRRTPRVEQFF. The full variable domain, rest sourced from reference TRBV15 and TRBJ2-1, is DAMVIQNPRYQVTQFGKPVTLSCSQTLNHNVMYWYQQKSSQAPKLLFHYYDKDFNNEADTPDNFQSRRPNTSFCFLDIRSPGLGDTAMYLCATSRRTPRVEQFFGPGTRLTVL.

This clonotype has just a few counts. The chain has TRBV10-3 and TRBJ2-5, with D possibly matching TRBD1 (6 bases). This CDR3 spans 13 amino acids. The ends were cut back, 6 bases at V and 2 bases at J, with 10 bases in the middle. The V gene's germline CDR1 is ENHRY and CDR2 SYGVKD. In nucleotides, the CDR3 is TGTGCCATCAGGGACAGAAGTCAAGAGACCCAGTACTTC. Protein product: CAIRDRSQETQYF.

The V gene is TRBV5-1, the J gene TRBJ2-1; 12 positions agree with TRBD2. CDR1 and CDR2 from the germline V gene are SGHRS and YFSETQ. Germline trimming cut 4 bases from V and 12 bases from J; bases unmatched to any gene: 17. The CDR3 is made up of 17 amino acids. The CDR3 region has the DNA TGCGCCAGCAGCGGGACTAGCGGGTCCGTAATTAGCAGTATGCAGTTCTTC. Amino acid sequence: CASSGTSGSVISSMQFF.

This clonotype was observed a few times. V usage is TRBV5-5 and J usage is TRBJ1-2; no clear D gene. The ends were cut back, 5 bases at V and 6 bases at J, with 17 bases in the middle. The CDR3 extends over 14 amino acids. Germline V lookup: CDR1 SGHKS, CDR2 YYEKEE (reference sequence). The CDR3 nucleotides are TGTGCCAGCAGTTCTGAGCCCCTGCTCGATGGCTACACCTTC. Protein: CASSSEPLLDGYTF.

The CDR3 coding sequence is TGTGCCAGCAGTTCTCCCGGACAGAGCTGCCATTTT. This codes for CASSSPGQSCHF. This chain uses TRBV6-5 with TRBJ1-5; the D gene is possibly TRBD1 (6 bases). The CDR3 extends over 12 amino acids. Trimming stripped 4 bases from V and 16 bases from J, with 17 bases between. From germline, CDR1 is MNHEY and CDR2 SVGAGI.